This T cell receptor (beta chain) is drawn from a study of T cells after posttransplantation cyclophosphamide (dated by TCRdb to the mid-2010s). For context, the study as a whole: Using TRB sequencing, the study followed how the T cell repertoire rebuilt after myeloablative bone marrow transplantation with posttransplantation cyclophosphamide given as GVHD prophylaxis. In 3 patients, TRB sequencing was also performed on up to about 3 more blood samples taken 2 to 5.2 years after transplant, and in 4 patients, pretransplant blood was also TRB-sequenced. TRA and TRB clonality were tightly correlated in roughly ten samples, so subsequent TCR analyses focused on TRB only. Blood from every one of the 30 to 40 PTCy patients who had 1-year posttransplant specimens underwent TRB sequencing. Samples from under 40 PTCy-treated patients, along with samples from about 16 of their related bone marrow donors, underwent antigen receptor sequencing. Public TRB sequences were compared against a database of over 3,500 sequences linked to responses to pathogens, tumor antigens, self-antigens and alloantigens.

What the study reported, not specific to this receptor: Across more than 35 patients, recipient CMV seropositivity and CMV reactivation were highly associated with TRB clonality; PTCy diversity was similar to CNI/methotrexate controls. At 1-2 months, donor-recipient similarity was low but rose over the first year, and the later blood repertoires were often dominated by donor CD8+ memory clones. The TRB repertoires of T cells infiltrating skin or GI tract showed only limited overlap with the TRB repertoires of T cells in blood.

The PTCy-treated patients were drawn from a prospective, multi-institutional clinical trial. Peripheral blood and bone marrow mononuclear cells were isolated by Ficoll-Hypaque density centrifugation and were cryopreserved. About this clone: Its antigen is currently not known. No qualities accompany the bases; no much larger clone lies one base away.

Genomic DNA was used for TRB sequencing, which was performed with the immunoSEQ assay at survey resolution or with the hsTCRB kit. As for how the authors treated the data: Initial read processing used immunoSEQ software, and repertoire analyses used the LymphoSeq R package. Clonality was computed as 1 minus normalized Shannon entropy; Gini coefficient was also calculated for each TRB dataset. Phenotypes of unsorted samples were inferred by mapping TRB sequences from sorted subsets of the recipient or donor onto the same recipient's unsorted samples. The table comes from immuneACCESS by way of TCRdb, which keeps in-frame sequences with V and J called. Part of the clones is missing from these tables; in studies checked, under half for an unresolved V gene and the rest for unknown reasons. V, J and clone size are taken as reported in that table, and D and trimming were inferred from the DNA itself. This sample lists about 52,000 clones; 86% were detected once. The ten largest clonotypes hold approximately 2.8% of the sample.

This clonotype was sampled from a man aged 25-45 years with a blood cancer, CMV-positive, and with a related stem cell donor. Sequenced input: PBMCs.

The CDR3 has the sequence CAWSGQGTGGNTIYF. In nucleotides, the sequence is TGTGCCTGGAGCGGGCAGGGGACCGGTGGAAACACCATATATTTT. The rearranged segments are TRBV30 and TRBJ1-3; TRBD1 is perhaps the D gene, given 6 matching bases. Between the V and J ends, shortened by 3 bases and 3 bases respectively, the junction contains 15 bases. The CDR3 has 15 amino acids, counting the end cysteine and phenylalanine. The CDR3 DNA has 45 bases and is translated from base 1. CDR1 GTSNPN and CDR2 SVGIG were looked up in the germline V gene (reference sequence).